The T cell receptor beta chain described here comes from a study of blood T cells in healthy people across ages. Broader study findings: Comparison with aged donors showed that long-lived donors had more naive CD4+ cells and higher diversity. A conclusive naive versus antigen-experienced comparison was prevented by the unsorted PBMCs. Changes in expanded clonotypes were possibly confounded, as the CMV status of donors was unknown.

A J-beta primer mix and a sample-barcoded 5' primer were used in a second PCR of roughly 6 to 11 cycles. Sequencing recovered at least 2.5 million CDR3-containing paired-end reads from each sample. From the 5' RACE reads, TCRdb called clonotypes with MiXCR, one entry per CDR3 protein. The sample lists over a million distinct CDR3 sequences, 59% seen once, with over 5.5% in the top ten. Germline V lookup: CDR1 MNHNS, CDR2 SASEGT. The CDR3 runs to 15 residues. The V gene lost 6 bases and the J gene lost 4 bases, with 16 bases spanning the gap. Comment on this clonotype: As yet, its antigen is unknown.

The origin of this receptor is a man between 18 and 29 years old in good health. Sequencing input: blood. The chain has TRBV6-1 and TRBJ2-1, with D unresolved. This CDR3 reads CASRSRPDEYNEQFF. In DNA, the CDR3 is TGTGCCAGCAGGAGTAGACCGGACGAGTACAATGAGCAGTTCTTC.